This TCR beta chain was identified during a study of monozygotic twins with inflammatory bowel disease. From the 5' RACE reads, TCRdb lists one entry per CDR3 protein and no DNA. The sample data list some 440,000 distinct CDR3 sequences. The sample was blood. This clonotype was obtained from a human donor with ulcerative colitis or Crohn's disease, or a healthy co-twin of an affected twin (not recorded which).

The CDR3 sequence: CASRLKTGSDTQYF. The chain carries TRBV5-1 and TRBJ2-3; the TRBD1 assignment by TCRdb is unverifiable without DNA. The length of the CDR3 is 14 residues. Germline V gives CDR1 SGHRS, CDR2 YFSETQ.